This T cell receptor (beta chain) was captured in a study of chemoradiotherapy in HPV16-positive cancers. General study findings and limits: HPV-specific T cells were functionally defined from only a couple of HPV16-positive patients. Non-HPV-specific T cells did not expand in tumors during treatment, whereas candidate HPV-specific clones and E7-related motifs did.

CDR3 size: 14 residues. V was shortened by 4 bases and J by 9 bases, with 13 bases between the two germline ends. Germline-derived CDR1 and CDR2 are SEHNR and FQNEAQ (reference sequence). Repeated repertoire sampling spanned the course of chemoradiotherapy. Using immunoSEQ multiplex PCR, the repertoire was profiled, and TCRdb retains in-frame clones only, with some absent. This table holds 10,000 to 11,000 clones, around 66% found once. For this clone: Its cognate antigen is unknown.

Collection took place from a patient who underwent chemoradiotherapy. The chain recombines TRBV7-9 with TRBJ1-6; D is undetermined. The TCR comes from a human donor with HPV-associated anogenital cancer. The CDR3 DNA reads TGTGCCAGCAGCTCCGGGTCTGGGAGTTCACCCCTCCACTTT. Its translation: CASSSGSGSSPLHF.